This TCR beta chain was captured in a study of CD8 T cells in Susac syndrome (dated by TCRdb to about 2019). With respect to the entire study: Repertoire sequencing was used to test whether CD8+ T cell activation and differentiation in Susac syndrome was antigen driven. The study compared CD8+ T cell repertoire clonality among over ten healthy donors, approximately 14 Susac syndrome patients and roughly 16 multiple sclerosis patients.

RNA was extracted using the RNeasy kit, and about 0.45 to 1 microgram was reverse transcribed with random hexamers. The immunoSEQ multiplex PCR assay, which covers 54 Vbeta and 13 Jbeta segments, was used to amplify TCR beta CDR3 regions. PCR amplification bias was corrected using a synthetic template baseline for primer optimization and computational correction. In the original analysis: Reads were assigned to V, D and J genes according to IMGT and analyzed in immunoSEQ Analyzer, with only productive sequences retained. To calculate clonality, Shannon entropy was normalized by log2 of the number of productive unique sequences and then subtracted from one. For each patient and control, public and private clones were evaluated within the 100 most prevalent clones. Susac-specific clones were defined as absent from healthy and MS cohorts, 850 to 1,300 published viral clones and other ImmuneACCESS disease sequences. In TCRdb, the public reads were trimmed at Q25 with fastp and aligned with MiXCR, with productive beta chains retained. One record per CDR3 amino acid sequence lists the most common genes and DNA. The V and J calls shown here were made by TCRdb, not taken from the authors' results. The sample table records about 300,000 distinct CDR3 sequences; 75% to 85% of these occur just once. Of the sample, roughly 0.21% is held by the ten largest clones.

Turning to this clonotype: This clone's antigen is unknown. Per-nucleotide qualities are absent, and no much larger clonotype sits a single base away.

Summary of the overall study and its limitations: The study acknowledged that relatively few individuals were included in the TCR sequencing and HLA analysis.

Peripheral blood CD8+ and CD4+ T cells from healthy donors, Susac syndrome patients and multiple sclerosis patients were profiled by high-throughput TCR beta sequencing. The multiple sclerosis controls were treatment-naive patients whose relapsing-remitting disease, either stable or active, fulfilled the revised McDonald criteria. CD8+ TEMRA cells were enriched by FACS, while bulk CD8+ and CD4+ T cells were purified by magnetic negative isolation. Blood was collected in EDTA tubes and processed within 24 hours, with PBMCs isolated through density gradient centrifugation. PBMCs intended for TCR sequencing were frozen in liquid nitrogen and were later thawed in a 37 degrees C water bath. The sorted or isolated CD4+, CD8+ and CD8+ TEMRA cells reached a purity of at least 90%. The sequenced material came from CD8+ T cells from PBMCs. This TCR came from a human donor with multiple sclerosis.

The base sequence is TGCAGTGCTAGAGACCCGGGACAGCACTTCTCTGGGGCCAACGTCCTGACTTTC. This sequence encodes CSARDPGQHFSGANVLTF. Recombination joined TRBV20-1 with TRBJ2-6, and TRBD1 matches 7 of the central bases. The cysteine opens and the phenylalanine closes a CDR3 of 18 amino acids. Just CDR3 DNA is preserved here, 54 bases in frame from base 1. Based on the germline V gene (reference sequence), the CDR1 and CDR2 sequences are DFQATT and SNEGSKA. V lost 0 bases and J lost 0 bases, and the count of bases not matched to a germline gene is 8.